These 18 T cell receptor beta chains share one sample of origin, sequenced in a study of OX40 agonist ivuxolimab in advanced cancers. Repertoires were generated with immunoSEQ multiplex PCR, while TCRdb's copy carries only in-frame clones and drops some. The sample records about 51,000 clones, 84% being singletons. The sequences come from CD4+ or CD8+ T cells sorted from blood, collected in a trial of the OX40 agonist ivuxolimab. These receptors originate from an adult with an advanced solid tumor such as melanoma, head and neck, liver or kidney cancer.

CDR3 bases: TGTGCCAGCAGCTTAGGGGCGGGCAGGATCTCTGGAAACACCATATATTTT. This gives the protein CASSLGAGRISGNTIYF. The gene calls are TRBV11-2 and TRBJ1-3, with D uncertain. The CDR3 is made up of 17 amino acids. V was pared by 1 base and J by 0 bases, with 13 bases between. Per germline, CDR1 SGHAT and CDR2 FQNNGV.

V and J are TRBV6-5 and TRBJ2-1; unclear D gene. This CDR3 contains 15 residues. The V gene lost 2 bases and the J gene lost 8 bases, with 16 bases spanning the gap. Germline V gene lookup returns CDR1 MNHEY and CDR2 SVGAGI. Here the CDR3 reads CASSYRLGSQDEQFF. In DNA, the CDR3 is TGTGCCAGCAGTTACCGTCTTGGTAGTCAGGATGAGCAGTTCTTC.

The CDR3 loop is CASSLPPGQGSYEQYF. Here the CDR3 DNA reads TGTGCCAGCAGCCTTCCACCGGGACAGGGGTCCTACGAGCAGTACTTC. This chain joins TRBV13 and TRBJ2-7; 10 nucleotides align to TRBD1. Germline trimming cut 5 bases from V and 1 base from J; bases unmatched to any gene: 8. The CDR3 contains 16 residues. CDR1 and CDR2 (germline): PRHDT, FYEKMQ (reference sequence).

The chain is built from TRBV15 and TRBJ2-5; D remains unclear. V was clipped by 1 base and J by 5 bases, with 8 bases between them. Germline V CDR1 and CDR2: LNHNV, YYDKDF (reference sequence). This CDR3 has 13 amino acids. The CDR3 sequence: CATSRGGTETQYF. Here the CDR3 DNA reads TGTGCCACCAGCAGAGGAGGAACGGAGACCCAGTACTTC. The full variable domain, completed using reference TRBV15 and TRBJ2-5, is DAMVIQNPRYQVTQFGKPVTLSCSQTLNHNVMYWYQQKSSQAPKLLFHYYDKDFNNEADTPDNFQSRRPNTSFCFLDIRSPGLGDTAMYLCATSRGGTETQYFGPGTRLLVL.

The V and J genes are TRBV11-3 and TRBJ1-3; the D is unclear. Trimming removed 3 bases from V and 0 bases from J, with 12 bases in between. The germline gives CDR1 SGHNT, CDR2 YENEEA. The CDR3 covers 16 residues. This chain's CDR3 is CASSFRQASSGNTIYF. The CDR3, as DNA: TGTGCCAGCAGCTTCAGGCAGGCCAGCTCTGGAAACACCATATATTTT.

The V call is TRBV7-2, the J call TRBJ1-2, with D possibly TRBD1 on 6 matching bases. The CDR3 runs to 15 residues. Germline CDR1 SGHTA, CDR2 FQGNSA. Trimming removed 0 bases at V and 5 bases at J, with 13 bases between. The CDR3 here is CASSLAPQGSYGYTF. CDR3 bases: TGTGCCAGCAGCTTAGCGCCGCAGGGGTCATATGGCTACACCTTC. Full variable domain (outside the CDR3, taken from reference TRBV7-2 and TRBJ1-2): GAGVSQSPSNKVTEKGKDVELRCDPISGHTALYWYRQSLGQGLEFLIYFQGNSAPDKSGLPSDRFSAERTGGSVSTLTIQRTQQEDSAVYLCASSLAPQGSYGYTFGSGTRLTVV.

The CDR3: CASSPPGPPGETQYF. CDR3 nucleotides: TGTGCCAGCTCACCACCGGGCCCCCCGGGGGAGACCCAGTACTTC. V usage is TRBV18 and J usage is TRBJ2-5, with D tentatively TRBD2 (5 bases). The germline V gene encodes CDR1 KGHSH and CDR2 LQKENI. This CDR3 contains 15 residues. V was pared by 0 bases and J by 5 bases, with 13 bases between.

V and J are TRBV19 and TRBJ1-1; a weak D match, TRBD1 (5 bases). Germline V lookup: CDR1 LNHDA, CDR2 SQIVND (reference sequence). The CDR3 is 14 residues long. V was pared by 7 bases and J by 0 bases, with 12 bases between. For the CDR3, the DNA is TGTGCCAGTAAGGAGGGGCCTCTGAACACTGAAGCTTTCTTT. It specifies CASKEGPLNTEAFF.

The rearrangement uses TRBV6-1 and TRBJ2-2; 7 positions match TRBD1. CDR3 length: 18 amino acids. Trimming removed 3 bases from V and 9 bases from J; junction bases left unmatched: 19. The germline V gene has CDR1 MNHNS and CDR2 SASEGT. The CDR3 is CASSEMFVGQVGYRELFF. The CDR3 coding sequence is TGTGCCAGCAGTGAGATGTTCGTCGGACAGGTTGGATACCGGGAGCTGTTTTTT.

This chain connects TRBV7-3 to TRBJ2-3, with 8 bases lining up with TRBD1. Trimming at V came to 5 bases and at J to 7 bases, leaving 11 bases not matched to a gene. Germline-derived CDR1 and CDR2 are SGHTA and FQGTGA. This CDR3 has 15 amino acids. CDR3 residues: CASSPRTGSTNTQYF. CDR3 DNA sequence: TGTGCCAGCAGCCCGAGGACAGGGAGTACAAATACGCAGTATTTT.

This chain connects TRBV4-2 to TRBJ2-2, with D possibly matching TRBD2 (5 bases). CDR1 LGHNA and CDR2 YNFKEQ come from the germline V gene. The length of the CDR3 is 16 residues. The germline V and J ends were trimmed by 3 bases and 3 bases, with 14 bases remaining between them. The CDR3: CASSQRVLTDTGELFF. CDR3 nucleotides: TGTGCCAGCAGCCAGAGGGTTCTTACTGACACCGGGGAGCTGTTTTTT.

A single count supports this clone. The CDR3 nucleotides read TGTGCCAGCAGCCCCAGAGGCCAAGAGACCCAGTACTTC. Its protein product is CASSPRGQETQYF. The gene calls are TRBV27 and TRBJ2-5; no firm D call. Trimming took 6 bases from V and 1 from J, leaving 9 bases between them. The CDR3 covers 13 residues. From germline, CDR1 is MNHEY and CDR2 SMNVEV (reference sequence).

The chain is built from TRBV7-9 and TRBJ2-5, with 10 nucleotides matching TRBD2. Germline-derived CDR1 and CDR2 are SEHNR and FQNEAQ (reference sequence). CDR3 length: 14 residues. Trimming removed 2 bases from V and 4 bases from J; junction bases left unmatched: 1. CDR3 sequence (DNA): TGTGCCAGCAGCTTAATAGCGGGGGGAGAGACCCAGTACTTC. This codes for CASSLIAGGETQYF.

The V gene is TRBV5-1, the J gene TRBJ1-3, with D maybe TRBD1 (5 bases). The CDR3 covers 15 residues. The ends were cut back, 3 bases at V and 2 bases at J, with 12 bases in the middle. Germline CDR1 SGHRS, CDR2 YFSETQ. This chain's CDR3 is CASSSSQGAGNTIYF. In DNA, the CDR3 is TGCGCCAGCAGCTCCAGTCAGGGAGCTGGAAACACCATATATTTT.

There are a few counts of this clone. The rearrangement joins TRBV4-3 to TRBJ2-1; D might be TRBD1 or TRBD2, each matching 5 bases. Trimming took off 0 bases at V and 0 bases at J, with 9 bases between the two ends. The V gene's germline CDR1 is LGHNA and CDR2 YSLEER. This CDR3 is 16 amino acids long. The CDR3 nucleotides are TGCGCCAGCAGCCAAGATGGGACGAGCTCCTACAATGAGCAGTTCTTC. Its protein is CASSQDGTSSYNEQFF.

The chain joins TRBV11-3 to TRBJ2-5; the D gene is possibly TRBD2 (6 bases). V was cut by 1 base and J by 5 bases, with 11 bases left in between. There are 14 residues in the CDR3. The germline V gene encodes CDR1 SGHNT and CDR2 YENEEA. The CDR3 DNA reads TGTGCCAGCAGCTTAGGGGGAGGTCAGGAGACCCAGTACTTC. Its translation is CASSLGGGQETQYF.

Remarks on this clone: Germline and junction disagree at one end, which may indicate a read error. CDR3 sequence (DNA): TGTGCCAGCAGCCTGGCAGGGACCACTGAGGCTTTCTTT. It translates to CASSLAGTTEAFF. The chain employs TRBV9 and TRBJ1-1; perhaps TRBD1 as D (5 bases). Germline V gene sequence: CDR1 SGDLS, CDR2 YYNGEE. The CDR3 runs 13 residues. The full variable domain, with the rest looked up from reference TRBV9 and TRBJ1-1, is DSGVTQTPKHLITATGQRVTLRCSPRSGDLSVYWYQQSLDQGLQFLIQYYNGEERAKGNILERFSAQQFPDLHSELNLSSLELGDSALYFCASSLAGTTEAFFGQGTRLTVV.

This clone was observed a single time. This chain uses TRBV11-3 with TRBJ2-7, with 9 bases identical to TRBD2. The germline V gene has CDR1 SGHNT and CDR2 YENEEA. The V and J ends lost 2 bases and 9 bases, in that order; junction bases with no gene match: 17. The CDR3 length is 17 residues. Here the CDR3 DNA reads TGTGCCAGCAGCTTAAGTTCTGCGGGGGGGATTACTGGACGGCAGTACTTC. Its translation: CASSLSSAGGITGRQYF. The variable domain in full, completed from reference TRBV11-3 and TRBJ2-7, reads EAGVVQSPRYKIIEKKQPVAFWCNPISGHNTLYWYLQNLGQGPELLIRYENEEAVDDSQLPKDRFSAERLKGVDSTLKIQPAELGDSAVYLCASSLSSAGGITGRQYFGPGTRLTVT.